Following are 20 T cell receptor beta chains from one sample sequenced in a study of technical replicates of blood from a handful of donors. Assay used: immunoSEQ multiplex PCR; TCRdb lists only in-frame clones, some missing. There are just over 80,000 clones in the sample; roughly 94% occur only once, and more than 0.35% lies in the top ten. The sample taken for sequencing was T cells isolated from PBMCs. The receptors derive from a human donor in good health.

The J gene is TRBJ1-5, the V gene TRBV6-5, with 8 positions matching TRBD1. CDR3 length: 15 residues. Germline V gene data show CDR1 as MNHEY and CDR2 as SVGAGI. Unmatched junction bases numbered 4, after V lost 5 bases and J lost 1 base. The CDR3 DNA sequence: TGTGCCAGCAGTCGGACAGGGCACAGCAATCAGCCCCAGCATTTT. Amino acids: CASSRTGHSNQPQHF.

The V and J genes are TRBV28 and TRBJ1-1, with 7 bases matching TRBD1. This CDR3 spans 14 amino acids. V was pared by 5 bases and J by 4 bases, with 7 bases of the junction left unmatched. The germline gives CDR1 MDHEN, CDR2 SYDVKM. The CDR3: CASSQGGLSTEAFF. The CDR3 DNA sequence: TGTGCCAGCAGTCAGGGGGGACTCAGCACTGAAGCTTTCTTT.

This chain joins TRBV6-1 and TRBJ2-3; a weak D match, TRBD2 (6 bases). CDR1 is MNHNS and CDR2 is SASEGT in the germline V gene. The CDR3 extends over 13 amino acids. V gave up 4 bases and J gave up 2 bases, with 7 bases separating them. The CDR3 sequence: CASSGDSTDTQYF. DNA of the CDR3: TGTGCCAGCAGTGGGGACTCCACAGATACGCAGTATTTT.

Only a few counts were recorded for this clone. The chain recombines TRBV7-9 with TRBJ1-1; D unclear. The germline gives CDR1 SEHNR, CDR2 FQNEAQ (reference sequence). With 5 bases removed from V and 0 bases from J, the gap between germline ends came to 4 bases. This CDR3 contains 12 residues. The CDR3 is CASSQMNTEAFF. DNA of the CDR3: TGTGCCAGCAGCCAAATGAACACTGAAGCTTTCTTT.

V is TRBV2 and J is TRBJ1-2; 7 nucleotides align to TRBD1. Germline V gene data show CDR1 as SNHLY and CDR2 as FYNNEI. V trimming: 7 bases; J trimming: 4 bases; junction bases outside the gene matches: 6. CDR3 length: 13 residues. The CDR3: CASTGDRLYGYTF. The CDR3 DNA is TGTGCCAGCACCGGGGACAGACTCTATGGCTACACCTTC. Combining the CDR3 with reference TRBV2 and TRBJ1-2 gives the whole variable domain EPEVTQTPSHQVTQMGQEVILRCVPISNHLYFYWYRQILGQKVEFLVSFYNNEISEKSEIFDDQFSVERPDGSNFTLKIRSTKLEDSAMYFCASTGDRLYGYTFGSGTRLTVV.

CDR3 protein: CASSQYSGRISYEQYF. Written as DNA, the CDR3 is TGCGCCAGCAGCCAATATAGCGGGAGGATCTCCTACGAGCAGTACTTC. The rearrangement links TRBV4-3 to TRBJ2-7; the match to TRBD2 covers 10 bases. J lost 0 bases, V lost 2 bases, and 4 bases had no gene match. Germline V gene data show CDR1 as LGHNA and CDR2 as YSLEER. This CDR3 is built from 16 residues.

The chain employs TRBV6-1 and TRBJ2-7; D not certain. Deletions cut 4 bases from V and 4 bases from J, with 8 bases between. In germline, CDR1 is MNHNS, CDR2 SASEGT. This CDR3 region has 12 residues. The CDR3: CASSVILYEQYF. The CDR3 nucleotides read TGTGCCAGCAGTGTAATACTGTACGAGCAGTACTTC.

This clone was seen just once. CDR3 sequence: CAWSSGGAGYTF. In DNA, the CDR3 is TGTGCCTGGTCGTCAGGGGGCGCCGGCTACACCTTC. This rearrangement joins TRBV30 to TRBJ1-2; 8 bases match TRBD1. This CDR3 is built from 12 residues. CDR1 is GTSNPN, CDR2 SVGIG, per germline (reference sequence). The V gene end was trimmed by 5 bases and the J gene end by 8 bases; junction bases not matched to a gene: 7.

This clone is a singleton in its sample. The chain carries TRBV10-1 and TRBJ2-1; TRBD2 matches 9 bases. The V gene end was trimmed by 1 base and the J gene end by 7 bases; junction bases not matched to a gene: 5. CDR1 and CDR2 from the germline V gene are WNHNN and SYGVQD (reference sequence). This CDR3 is 15 amino acids long. The CDR3 bases are TGCGCCAGCAGTGAGTTTCTAGCGGGAATGAATGAGCAGTTCTTC. This translates into CASSEFLAGMNEQFF.

This chain joins TRBV5-4 and TRBJ2-7; tentatively, D is TRBD2 (6 bases). The CDR3 length is 12 residues. V lost 2 bases and J lost 4, with 7 bases in between. Germline V lookup: CDR1 SGHNT, CDR2 YYREEE (reference sequence). Written as DNA, the CDR3 is TGTGCCAGCAGCTTTAGCGGTTACGAGCAGTACTTC. Protein: CASSFSGYEQYF.

The V and J genes are TRBV7-9 and TRBJ1-1; no definite D call. This CDR3 region has 10 residues. Germline CDR1 SEHNR, CDR2 FQNEAQ (reference sequence). The V gene lost 8 bases and the J gene lost 5 bases, with 6 bases spanning the gap. This chain's CDR3 is CASSGTEAFF. CDR3 nucleotides: TGTGCCAGCTCGGGTACTGAAGCTTTCTTT.

This chain connects TRBV19 to TRBJ1-4, with D perhaps matching TRBD1 (6 bases). The CDR3 has 17 amino acids. Germline V lookup: CDR1 LNHDA, CDR2 SQIVND (reference sequence). The germline V and J ends were trimmed by 5 bases and 0 bases, with 16 bases remaining between them. The CDR3 DNA is TGTGCCAGTAGTTGGACAGATCTAGTTGCAACTAATGAAAAACTGTTTTTT. Translation: CASSWTDLVATNEKLFF.

This clone was observed at least ten times. This chain links TRBV5-6 with TRBJ2-1; D call uncertain. This CDR3 is 15 amino acids long. Deletions cut 1 base from V and 2 bases from J, with 10 bases between. CDR1 and CDR2 from the germline V gene are SGHDT and YYEEEE. The chain's CDR3 is CASSLTESPYNEQFF. The CDR3 nucleotides read TGTGCCAGCAGCTTGACGGAGAGCCCCTACAATGAGCAGTTCTTC.

V usage is TRBV4-1 and J usage is TRBJ2-7; TRBD2 matches 7 bases. Germline V gene sequence: CDR1 MGHRA, CDR2 YSYEKL. V gave up 3 bases and J gave up 2 bases; unmatched junction bases: 7. The CDR3 has 15 amino acids. CDR3 amino acids: CASSHSVLAPYEQYF. The CDR3 bases are TGCGCCAGCAGCCATTCCGTACTAGCGCCCTACGAGCAGTACTTC.

The chain is built from TRBV6-5 and TRBJ2-5; weak D call: TRBD2 (5 bases). V dropped 7 bases and J dropped 7 bases, with 13 bases sitting between them. The CDR3 is 12 residues long. Germline V CDR1 and CDR2: MNHEY, SVGAGI. As DNA, the CDR3 is TGTGCCAGCAAGGGCGGGCCCAGGACCCAGTACTTC. Translation gives CASKGGPRTQYF.

J is TRBJ2-7 and V is TRBV5-4; 8 nucleotides line up with TRBD1. CDR3 length equals 14 residues. CDR1 and CDR2 from the germline V gene are SGHNT and YYREEE (reference sequence). Trimming cost V 3 bases and J 4 bases; bases outside gene matches: 6. In DNA form, the CDR3 reads TGTGCCAGCAGCTGGGACAGGAGGAATTACGAGCAGTACTTC. Translation: CASSWDRRNYEQYF.

J is TRBJ1-2 and V is TRBV2; D is undetermined. The germline CDR1 and CDR2 sequences are SNHLY and FYNNEI. V shed 2 bases and J shed 6 bases, with 10 bases lying between them. This CDR3 spans 13 amino acids. The CDR3 nucleotides are TGTGCCAGCAGTGAACAGGTCGTGGATGGCTACACCTTC. This codes for CASSEQVVDGYTF.

This clone was recorded once. The chain couples TRBV7-2 to TRBJ2-7; the D gene is possibly TRBD1 (6 bases). The V and J ends lost 2 bases and 5 bases respectively, with 13 bases between them. This CDR3 contains 14 residues. Germline values: CDR1 SGHTA, CDR2 FQGNSA. CDR3 DNA sequence: TGTGCCAGCAGCTTATTTACAGGGCCCGACGAGCAGTACTTC. As protein: CASSLFTGPDEQYF.

The V call is TRBV7-2, the J call TRBJ2-2; 9 bases align to TRBD1. V dropped 5 bases and J dropped 4; count of bases not matched to a gene: 5. CDR1 SGHTA and CDR2 FQGNSA come from the germline V gene. The CDR3 runs to 15 residues. CDR3 amino acids: CASSVRDRATGELFF. Written as DNA, the CDR3 is TGTGCCAGCAGCGTCCGGGACAGGGCCACCGGGGAGCTGTTTTTT.

The chain combines TRBV19 with TRBJ1-1; D unresolved. The CDR3 totals 15 residues. Germline V gene lookup returns CDR1 LNHDA and CDR2 SQIVND (reference sequence). Trimming cost V 3 bases and J 0 bases, with 11 bases left between them. The CDR3 nucleotides read TGTGCCAGTAGTATGGTCGGGAACATGAACACTGAAGCTTTCTTT. Its protein product is CASSMVGNMNTEAFF.